A selection of T cell receptor beta chains follows, all from one sample in a study of control samples from healthy donors and cancer patients. Assay: immunoSEQ multiplex PCR; the TCRdb copy retains only in-frame clones and omits some. The repertoire includes tens of thousands of clones, roughly 94% of them detected once, and roughly a quarter sits in the top ten. Sequencing used blood. The receptors derive from a man between 60 and 70 years old in good health. Each CDR3 is given with its conserved first and last residue. Fields, in order: V gene, CDR3 length, CDR3 protein.

V gene: TRBV3-1/TRBV3-2; CDR3 length: 15; CDR3 protein: CASSQEPASSYEQYF
V gene: TRBV13; CDR3 length: 17; CDR3 protein: CASHLRVSGTITDTQYF
V gene: TRBV3-1/TRBV3-2; CDR3 length: 15; CDR3 protein: CASSLTSGSDSEQFF
V gene: TRBV27; CDR3 length: 14; CDR3 protein: CASRRGDSYNEQFF
V gene: TRBV4-1; CDR3 length: 16; CDR3 protein: CASSRVQGTGQETQYF
V gene: TRBV2; CDR3 length: 13; CDR3 protein: CASSAGTAYGYTF
V gene: TRBV10-1; CDR3 length: 15; CDR3 protein: CASSEGSSGRAEQFF
V gene: TRBV9; CDR3 length: 16; CDR3 protein: CASSVAPSGSPNEQYF
V gene: TRBV15; CDR3 length: 15; CDR3 protein: CATSRDPGTEETQYF
V gene: TRBV11-3; CDR3 length: 15; CDR3 protein: CASSFPRGVQETQYF
V gene: TRBV10-3; CDR3 length: 14; CDR3 protein: CAISVGTGVGWEFF
V gene: TRBV7-8; CDR3 length: 15; CDR3 protein: CASSLGDSRNQPQHF
V gene: TRBV19; CDR3 length: 17; CDR3 protein: CASSRIAGGRGTGELFF
V gene: TRBV18; CDR3 length: 14; CDR3 protein: CASSHLRDTYEQYF
V gene: TRBV28; CDR3 length: 14; CDR3 protein: CASSAAGRTYEQYF
V gene: TRBV5-6; CDR3 length: 15; CDR3 protein: CASSLWGDNNNEQFF
V gene: TRBV11-2; CDR3 length: 15; CDR3 protein: CASSRRDRGLYEQYF
V gene: TRBV6-4; CDR3 length: 13; CDR3 protein: CASHQGRENEQYF
V gene: TRBV18; CDR3 length: 13; CDR3 protein: CASSLDGGDEQFF
V gene: TRBV12-3/TRBV12-4; CDR3 length: 13; CDR3 protein: CASSRAEGNTIYF
V gene: TRBV7-9; CDR3 length: 15; CDR3 protein: CASSIPGQGKNEQFF
V gene: TRBV19; CDR3 length: 14; CDR3 protein: CAGGTAFMNTEAFF
V gene: TRBV5-6; CDR3 length: 15; CDR3 protein: CASSFGSKNTGELFF
V gene: TRBV15; CDR3 length: 14; CDR3 protein: CATSRIQGGQPQHF
V gene: TRBV19; CDR3 length: 14; CDR3 protein: CASTDDGRSYEQYF
V gene: TRBV11-2; CDR3 length: 15; CDR3 protein: CASSLSGGQGTEAFF
V gene: TRBV30; CDR3 length: 14; CDR3 protein: CAWSGIGKNEKLFF
V gene: TRBV20-1; CDR3 length: 15; CDR3 protein: CSASSGTGKIYGYTF
V gene: TRBV19; CDR3 length: 15; CDR3 protein: CASSTPAGGFGTQYF
V gene: TRBV6-2/TRBV6-3; CDR3 length: 15; CDR3 protein: CASSYLTGPQETQYF
V gene: TRBV5-1; CDR3 length: 15; CDR3 protein: CASSLGGQGEYGYTF
V gene: TRBV3-1/TRBV3-2; CDR3 length: 16; CDR3 protein: CASSQGTGASYNEQFF
V gene: TRBV10-3; CDR3 length: 13; CDR3 protein: CAISGGRGNEQFF
V gene: TRBV24-1; CDR3 length: 13; CDR3 protein: CATSDRDVGGYTF
V gene: TRBV30; CDR3 length: 14; CDR3 protein: CAWNLRQENEKLFF
V gene: TRBV7-2; CDR3 length: 15; CDR3 protein: CASSLGGQGDQPQHF
V gene: TRBV5-1; CDR3 length: 15; CDR3 protein: CASSLIADSGNTIYF
V gene: TRBV28; CDR3 length: 13; CDR3 protein: CASSPDRFYGYTF
V gene: TRBV10-1; CDR3 length: 14; CDR3 protein: CASSPGLALHEQFF
V gene: TRBV5-1; CDR3 length: 16; CDR3 protein: CASSRGLAGGMGEQFF
V gene: TRBV4-2; CDR3 length: 18; CDR3 protein: CASSQTGQGRAPNEKLFF
V gene: TRBV5-4; CDR3 length: 15; CDR3 protein: CASRPPRGEDTEAFF
V gene: TRBV5-4; CDR3 length: 14; CDR3 protein: CASSFQGAGTEQFF
V gene: TRBV27; CDR3 length: 14; CDR3 protein: CASSSLLANQPQHF
V gene: TRBV19; CDR3 length: 15; CDR3 protein: CASSVLAGVGNEQFF
V gene: TRBV10-3; CDR3 length: 14; CDR3 protein: CAITDDRSSYEQYF